This TCR beta chain stems from a study of blood T cell repertoires in COVID-19. V lost 6 bases and J 5 bases, leaving 11 bases between the germline ends. This CDR3 contains 13 residues. Germline V gives CDR1 LGHNT, CDR2 FRNRAP. Authors' analysis steps: Estimates of nucleated cell counts were drawn from the amplification of reference gene primers. Produced via immunoSEQ multiplex PCR; TCRdb's table is partial and in-frame only. V and J calls plus clone size are reproduced from that table; the DNA served to infer D and trimming. The table records 150,000 or so clones, around 83% of them present only once.

The receptor was isolated from a woman aged 60-70 years with COVID-19, enrolled during active disease. This sequence joins TRBV12-5 and TRBJ2-1; D remains ambiguous. The sequenced sample consisted of peripheral blood. The CDR3 DNA is TGTGCTAGTGGCCCCCTCAGTGACAATGAGCAGTTCTTC. Protein: CASGPLSDNEQFF.